This is a list of T cell receptor beta chains from one sample in a study of cytomegalovirus exposure and HLA in healthy donors. Only in-frame clones appear in the TCRdb table, and some are missing; sequencing was by immunoSEQ multiplex PCR. This sample has 200,000 to 300,000 clones, with about 81% found just once. The sample comprised PBMCs. These receptor sequences come from a woman aged 55-70 years in good health and CMV-seropositive. The CDR3 runs from the conserved cysteine through the conserved F or W. Each record gives: CDR3 protein, V gene, J gene, clone size. Only part of the rows carry a size: once, few, many, or a class if the clone is expanded.

cdr3_aa: CASSLGGRSGEQYF; v_call: TRBV5-1; j_call: TRBJ2-5; clone_size: -
cdr3_aa: CASSGTGGNQPQHF; v_call: TRBV2; j_call: TRBJ1-5; clone_size: few
cdr3_aa: CASSLLPRGAAPGELFF; v_call: TRBV27; j_call: TRBJ2-2; clone_size: -
cdr3_aa: CASSSGYNEQFF; v_call: TRBV2; j_call: TRBJ2-1; clone_size: -
cdr3_aa: CASSADGVSDTQYF; v_call: TRBV9; j_call: TRBJ2-3; clone_size: once
cdr3_aa: CSGGRVGEQYF; v_call: TRBV29-1; j_call: TRBJ2-7; clone_size: -
cdr3_aa: CASTVTGTTFYEQYF; v_call: TRBV28; j_call: TRBJ2-7; clone_size: -
cdr3_aa: CASAPPGTGDYGYTF; v_call: TRBV2; j_call: TRBJ1-2; clone_size: -
cdr3_aa: CACQDRGPPNIQYF; v_call: TRBV30; j_call: TRBJ2-4; clone_size: -
cdr3_aa: CASSQTSGSYNEQFF; v_call: TRBV4-1; j_call: TRBJ2-1; clone_size: -
cdr3_aa: CASSEYLGGEYGYTF; v_call: TRBV25-1; j_call: TRBJ1-2; clone_size: few
cdr3_aa: CAWTHGLAGGFRETQYF; v_call: TRBV30; j_call: TRBJ2-5; clone_size: -
cdr3_aa: CASSLVPTSPHNEQFF; v_call: TRBV13; j_call: TRBJ2-1; clone_size: -
cdr3_aa: CAITRQDRYSGANVLTF; v_call: TRBV2; j_call: TRBJ2-6; clone_size: -
cdr3_aa: CASSFSGIFTDTQYF; v_call: TRBV7-2; j_call: TRBJ2-3; clone_size: -
cdr3_aa: CASSLANRPQYQETQYF; v_call: TRBV5-1; j_call: TRBJ2-5; clone_size: -
cdr3_aa: CAAWSFSYEQYF; v_call: TRBV30; j_call: TRBJ2-7; clone_size: once
cdr3_aa: CATSGLQETQYF; v_call: TRBV15; j_call: TRBJ2-5; clone_size: -
cdr3_aa: CASGTGLGGYTF; v_call: TRBV2; j_call: TRBJ1-2; clone_size: -
cdr3_aa: CASSLAGTPGQPQHF; v_call: TRBV5-1; j_call: TRBJ1-5; clone_size: once
cdr3_aa: CASSSTTLVTLLHEQYF; v_call: TRBV28; j_call: TRBJ2-7; clone_size: once
cdr3_aa: CASSQDSSANTEAFF; v_call: TRBV7-2; j_call: TRBJ1-1; clone_size: -
cdr3_aa: CASSEGRAAFF; v_call: TRBV2; j_call: TRBJ1-1; clone_size: -
cdr3_aa: CASSYSSGSSYEQYF; v_call: TRBV11-2; j_call: TRBJ2-7; clone_size: -
cdr3_aa: CASSETYSNQPQHF; v_call: TRBV25-1; j_call: TRBJ1-5; clone_size: -
cdr3_aa: CASSATQGASTEAFF; v_call: TRBV7-9; j_call: TRBJ1-1; clone_size: -
cdr3_aa: CASRAGATGELFF; v_call: TRBV28; j_call: TRBJ2-2; clone_size: -
cdr3_aa: CATSRDRVYGYTF; v_call: TRBV15; j_call: TRBJ1-2; clone_size: -
cdr3_aa: CASSLWTSSTDTQYF; v_call: TRBV7-2; j_call: TRBJ2-3; clone_size: -
cdr3_aa: CASSEAGLGWETQYF; v_call: TRBV2; j_call: TRBJ2-5; clone_size: -
cdr3_aa: CASRSDRDYGYTF; v_call: TRBV25-1; j_call: TRBJ1-2; clone_size: -
cdr3_aa: CAIRDRGHSTEAFF; v_call: TRBV10-3; j_call: TRBJ1-1; clone_size: -
cdr3_aa: CASSGPYSNQPQHF; v_call: TRBV18; j_call: TRBJ1-5; clone_size: -
cdr3_aa: CASSLNHKAVGGGNEQFF; v_call: TRBV27; j_call: TRBJ2-1; clone_size: many
cdr3_aa: CASRSDTFGGYTF; v_call: TRBV6-6; j_call: TRBJ1-2; clone_size: -
cdr3_aa: CASSVEGGMETQYF; v_call: TRBV9; j_call: TRBJ2-5; clone_size: few
cdr3_aa: CASNPKWTLSLNQPQHF; v_call: TRBV21-1; j_call: TRBJ1-5; clone_size: -
cdr3_aa: CASSPTGNTEAFF; v_call: TRBV7-3; j_call: TRBJ1-1; clone_size: -
cdr3_aa: CASSDPGLYTQYF; v_call: TRBV25-1; j_call: TRBJ2-3; clone_size: -
cdr3_aa: CASSSRGRMSDTQYF; v_call: TRBV9; j_call: TRBJ2-3; clone_size: -
cdr3_aa: CASTRVGPGELFF; v_call: TRBV28; j_call: TRBJ2-2; clone_size: -
cdr3_aa: CSVEEGAGANVLTF; v_call: TRBV29-1; j_call: TRBJ2-6; clone_size: -
cdr3_aa: CASSLTGLADNTGELFF; v_call: TRBV7-3; j_call: TRBJ2-2; clone_size: -
cdr3_aa: CATWRTSNEQFF; v_call: TRBV15; j_call: TRBJ2-1; clone_size: -
cdr3_aa: CASMAGVEQYF; v_call: TRBV6-5; j_call: TRBJ2-7; clone_size: -
cdr3_aa: CASSLSETGGTEAFF; v_call: TRBV7-9; j_call: TRBJ1-1; clone_size: -
cdr3_aa: CAISDSRLASYEQYF; v_call: TRBV10-3; j_call: TRBJ2-7; clone_size: -
cdr3_aa: CASSQGGGQPQHF; v_call: TRBV4-1; j_call: TRBJ1-5; clone_size: -
cdr3_aa: CASSSPGTQNEKLFF; v_call: TRBV10-2; j_call: TRBJ1-4; clone_size: -
cdr3_aa: CASSLVGGQGNTEAFF; v_call: TRBV7-6; j_call: TRBJ1-1; clone_size: -
cdr3_aa: CASSSLGPSGNTIYF; v_call: TRBV5-4; j_call: TRBJ1-3; clone_size: -
cdr3_aa: CASSPGGVRNQPQHF; v_call: TRBV28; j_call: TRBJ1-5; clone_size: few
cdr3_aa: CASSSTQSGGGYEQYF; v_call: TRBV28; j_call: TRBJ2-7; clone_size: -
cdr3_aa: CSVTQGQDQPQHF; v_call: TRBV29-1; j_call: TRBJ1-5; clone_size: -
cdr3_aa: CASSHGRAGETGELFF; v_call: TRBV4-1; j_call: TRBJ2-2; clone_size: -
cdr3_aa: CASSERTGTSGSYEQYF; v_call: TRBV25-1; j_call: TRBJ2-7; clone_size: -
cdr3_aa: CASSLRDRVFQPQHF; v_call: TRBV28; j_call: TRBJ1-5; clone_size: -
cdr3_aa: CASAPQGRAAGEQFF; v_call: TRBV5-1; j_call: TRBJ2-1; clone_size: once
cdr3_aa: CASRLASAADTQYF; v_call: TRBV5-1; j_call: TRBJ2-3; clone_size: -